The entry below gives a single T cell receptor (beta chain) sequence along with its context. The sample originates from a study of blood T cells in healthy people across ages. The CDR3 loop spans 17 amino acids. Trimming removed 1 base at V and 2 bases at J, with 12 bases between. CDR1 is SGHVS, CDR2 FNYEAQ, per germline. With a J-beta primer mix and a sample-barcoded 5' primer, a second PCR ran roughly 6 to 12 cycles. TCRdb re-derived calls from the 5' RACE reads in MiXCR, one entry per CDR3 protein. The sample has more than 650,000 distinct CDR3 sequences; approximately 24% are singletons. These data also formed part of another study, on T cells of mothers and their children.

The sample was blood. The receptor comes from a boy between 10 and 17 years old in good health. V and J are TRBV7-6 and TRBJ2-6; D not certain. DNA for the CDR3: TGTGCCAGCAGCTTAGGGAGAAGACTGACTGGGGCCAACGTCCTGACTTTC. Protein: CASSLGRRLTGANVLTF.